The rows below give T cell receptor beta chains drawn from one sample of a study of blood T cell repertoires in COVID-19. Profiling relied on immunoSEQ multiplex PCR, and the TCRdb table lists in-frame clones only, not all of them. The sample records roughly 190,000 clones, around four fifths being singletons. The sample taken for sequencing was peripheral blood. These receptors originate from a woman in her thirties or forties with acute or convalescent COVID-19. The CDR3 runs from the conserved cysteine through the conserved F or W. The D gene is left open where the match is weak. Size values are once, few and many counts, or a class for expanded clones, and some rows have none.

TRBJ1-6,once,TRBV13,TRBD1,CASSLKGASYNSPLHF,TGTGCCAGCAGCTTAAAGGGGGCATCCTATAATTCACCCCTCCACTTT
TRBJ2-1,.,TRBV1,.,CTSSQSGTSGYNEQFF,TGCACCAGCAGCCAAAGCGGGACTAGCGGATACAATGAGCAGTTCTTC
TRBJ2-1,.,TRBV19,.,CASSINNNEQFF,TGTGCCAGTAGTATCAACAACAATGAGCAGTTCTTC
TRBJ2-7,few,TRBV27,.,CASSLGAQAYYEQYF,TGTGCCAGCAGTTTGGGGGCCCAGGCCTACTACGAGCAGTACTTC
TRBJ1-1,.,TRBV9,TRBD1,CASSVLQGARAFF,TGTGCCAGCAGCGTTCTTCAGGGGGCGCGGGCTTTCTTT
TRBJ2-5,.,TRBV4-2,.,CASSSLGLTAETQYF,TGTGCCAGCAGCTCACTGGGACTCACGGCAGAGACCCAGTACTTC
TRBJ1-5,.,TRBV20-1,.,CSASRGPAGQPQHF,TGCAGTGCTAGTCGAGGCCCGGCGGGTCAGCCCCAGCATTTT
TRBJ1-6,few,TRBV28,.,CASKTLTGNSPLHF,TGTGCCAGTAAGACTTTAACAGGGAATTCACCCCTCCACTTT
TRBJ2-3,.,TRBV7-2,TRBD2,CASSLLAGVIDTQYF,TGTGCCAGCAGCTTGTTAGCGGGAGTAATAGATACGCAGTATTTT
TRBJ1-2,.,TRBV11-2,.,CASSLVAIQVGYTF,TGTGCCAGCAGCTTAGTCGCGATACAGGTTGGCTACACCTTC
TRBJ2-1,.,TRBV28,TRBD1,CASSIRQGYAEQFF,TGTGCCAGCAGTATACGACAGGGTTATGCTGAGCAGTTCTTC
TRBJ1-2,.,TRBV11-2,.,CASSRDYGYTF,TGTGCCAGCAGCCGGGACTATGGCTACACCTTC
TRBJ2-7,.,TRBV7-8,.,CASSFGQRTYEQYF,TGTGCCAGCAGCTTCGGACAGCGCACCTACGAGCAGTACTTC
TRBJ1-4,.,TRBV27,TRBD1,CASSSGTGTEKLFF,TGTGCCAGCAGTTCCGGGACAGGTACTGAAAAACTGTTTTTT
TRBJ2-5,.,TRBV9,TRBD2,CASSVDLAGGSGETQYF,TGTGCCAGCAGCGTAGATTTAGCGGGAGGATCAGGAGAGACCCAGTACTTC
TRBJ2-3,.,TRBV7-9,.,CASSARVESTDTQYF,TGTGCCAGCAGCGCCAGGGTGGAAAGCACAGATACGCAGTATTTT
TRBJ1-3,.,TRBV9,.,CASSVVGSLSGNTIYF,TGTGCCAGCAGCGTAGTCGGGTCCCTCTCTGGAAACACCATATATTTT
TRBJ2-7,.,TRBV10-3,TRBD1,CAISESGRDRGSYEQYF,TGTGCCATCAGTGAGTCGGGCCGGGACAGGGGGTCCTACGAGCAGTACTTC
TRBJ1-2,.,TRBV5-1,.,CASSLDAGLLSGYTF,TGCGCCAGCAGCTTGGATGCAGGGTTACTCAGTGGCTACACCTTC
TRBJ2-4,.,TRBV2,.,CASTPDQTLAREYF,TGTGCCAGCACCCCAGACCAAACTCTAGCTCGGGAGTACTTC